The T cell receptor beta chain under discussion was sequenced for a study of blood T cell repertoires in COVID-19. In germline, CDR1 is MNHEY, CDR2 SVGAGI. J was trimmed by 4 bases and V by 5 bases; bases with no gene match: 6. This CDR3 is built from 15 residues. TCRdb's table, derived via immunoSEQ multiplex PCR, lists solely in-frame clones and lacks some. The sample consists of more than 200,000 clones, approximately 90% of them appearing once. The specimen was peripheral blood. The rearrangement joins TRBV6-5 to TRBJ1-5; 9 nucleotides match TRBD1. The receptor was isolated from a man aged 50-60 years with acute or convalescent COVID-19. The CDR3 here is CASSPSGQGNQPQHF. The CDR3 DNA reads TGTGCCAGCAGTCCCTCGGGACAGGGAAATCAGCCCCAGCATTTT.